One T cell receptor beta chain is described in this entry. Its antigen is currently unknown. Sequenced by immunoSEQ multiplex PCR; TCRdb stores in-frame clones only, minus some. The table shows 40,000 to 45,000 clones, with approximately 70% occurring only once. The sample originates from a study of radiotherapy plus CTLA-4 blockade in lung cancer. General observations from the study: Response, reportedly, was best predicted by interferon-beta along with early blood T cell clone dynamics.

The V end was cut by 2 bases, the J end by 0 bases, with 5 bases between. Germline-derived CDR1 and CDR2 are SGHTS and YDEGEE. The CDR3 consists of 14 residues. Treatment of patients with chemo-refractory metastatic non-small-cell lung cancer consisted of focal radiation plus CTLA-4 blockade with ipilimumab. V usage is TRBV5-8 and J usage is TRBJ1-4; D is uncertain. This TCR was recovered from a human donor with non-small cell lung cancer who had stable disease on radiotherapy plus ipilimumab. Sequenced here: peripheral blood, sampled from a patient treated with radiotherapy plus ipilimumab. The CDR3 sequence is CASSLYSTNEKLFF. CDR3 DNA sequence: TGTGCCAGCAGCTTATATTCAACTAATGAAAAACTGTTTTTT.